Shown below are 23 T cell receptor beta chains from a single sample sequenced in a study of T cell repertoires in ileal Crohn's disease. Time point indicated: neoterminal ileum biopsy at postoperative endoscopy, about 6 months after surgery. TCRdb's copy holds only in-frame clones and misses some; the assay was immunoSEQ multiplex PCR. Of 55,000 to 65,000 clones detected, around 90% appear once; the ten largest clones hold roughly 2%. Sequencing was done on a sample of ileal tissue. These receptors were taken from an adult with Crohn's disease.

This rearrangement joins TRBV5-6 to TRBJ1-1; D not resolved. The V and J ends lost 0 bases and 1 base respectively, with 7 bases between them. This CDR3 has 14 amino acids. CDR1 and CDR2 from the germline V gene are SGHDT and YYEEEE. The DNA of the CDR3 is TGTGCCAGCAGCTTGGTACAGCAGAACACTGAAGCTTTCTTT. Translation gives CASSLVQQNTEAFF.

This clone appeared a few times. The rearrangement joins TRBV5-4 to TRBJ1-2; 10 nucleotides match TRBD1. Germline loops: CDR1 SGHNT, CDR2 YYREEE (reference sequence). The CDR3 is 16 residues long. Germline trimming cut 6 bases from V and 1 base from J; bases unmatched to any gene: 9. The CDR3 DNA reads TGTGCCAGCACCTTCGGACAGGGGGGACTTAACTATGGCTACACCTTC. Encoded protein: CASTFGQGGLNYGYTF.

This sequence joins TRBV19 and TRBJ1-4; 10 nucleotides agree with TRBD1. The CDR3 covers 14 residues. Looked up from germline, CDR1 is LNHDA and CDR2 is SQIVND (reference sequence). The J segment lost 7 bases and the V segment lost 6 bases, leaving 5 bases of the junction unmatched. The CDR3 here is CASSLTGGGEKLFF. The CDR3 region has the DNA TGTGCCAGTAGCCTGACAGGGGGCGGTGAAAAACTGTTTTTT. The variable domain in full, with the rest retrieved from reference TRBV19 and TRBJ1-4, is DGGITQSPKYLFRKEGQNVTLSCEQNLNHDAMYWYRQDPGQGLRLIYYSQIVNDFQKGDIAEGYSVSREKKESFPLTVTSAQKNPTAFYLCASSLTGGGEKLFFGSGTQLSVL.

The chain has TRBV5-1 and TRBJ1-1; 9 bases map to TRBD1. The CDR3 has 15 residues. CDR1 is SGHRS, CDR2 YFSETQ, per germline. V was pared by 4 bases and J by 1 base, with 5 bases of the junction left unmatched. The CDR3 spells CASSVQGAKNTEAFF. The CDR3 region has the DNA TGCGCCAGCAGCGTACAGGGGGCTAAGAACACTGAAGCTTTCTTT.

This clone was seen just once. The chain joins TRBV2 to TRBJ2-3; D gene uncertain. The CDR3 length is 12 residues. In germline, CDR1 is SNHLY, CDR2 FYNNEI. Trimming removed 5 bases at V and 6 bases at J, with 9 bases between. The CDR3 DNA reads TGTGCCAGCAGTAATATCGGGGATACGCAGTATTTT. Its translation: CASSNIGDTQYF.

V gene TRBV2 combines with J gene TRBJ2-3, with D uncertain. Germline values: CDR1 SNHLY, CDR2 FYNNEI. Trimming took 5 bases from V and 5 from J, leaving 5 bases between them. The CDR3 runs to 11 residues. The chain's CDR3 is CASSPRDTQYF. DNA of the CDR3: TGTGCCAGCAGTCCCAGAGATACGCAGTATTTT. Variable domain in full (rest from reference TRBV2 and TRBJ2-3): EPEVTQTPSHQVTQMGQEVILRCVPISNHLYFYWYRQILGQKVEFLVSFYNNEISEKSEIFDDQFSVERPDGSNFTLKIRSTKLEDSAMYFCASSPRDTQYFGPGTRLTVL.

CDR3 region: CASRTTGSRYGYTF. The CDR3 DNA is TGTGCCAGCAGGACAACAGGGTCCCGCTATGGCTACACCTTC. The V and J genes are TRBV2 and TRBJ1-2; D might be TRBD1 (6 bases). Trimming stripped 6 bases from V and 4 bases from J, with 15 bases between. CDR1 SNHLY and CDR2 FYNNEI come from the germline V gene. The CDR3 is 14 amino acids.

The J gene is TRBJ1-2, the V gene TRBV29-1; 11 nucleotides agree with TRBD1. CDR1 is SQVTM, CDR2 ANQGSEA, per germline. With V trimmed by 6 bases and J by 12 bases, 12 bases remained unmatched. The CDR3 consists of 13 residues. The CDR3 coding sequence is TGCAGCGTAGACAATTCCGGGACAGGGGGACACACCTTC. This translates into CSVDNSGTGGHTF.

J is TRBJ2-1 and V is TRBV6-1; no reliable D call. V lost 9 bases and J 8 bases, leaving 20 bases between the germline ends. This CDR3 is built from 14 residues. Germline V lookup: CDR1 MNHNS, CDR2 SASEGT. The CDR3 is CASSTQSTSDEQFF. In nucleotides, the CDR3 is TGTGCCAGTTCGACACAAAGTACGTCCGATGAGCAGTTCTTC.

This chain connects TRBV6-1 to TRBJ1-5, with 7 nucleotides matching TRBD1. Germline assignment: CDR1 MNHNS and CDR2 SASEGT. CDR3 length: 14 residues. With V trimmed by 6 bases and J by 4 bases, 6 bases remained unmatched. The CDR3 region is CASSRTGENQPQHF. The CDR3 DNA is TGTGCCAGCAGCCGGACAGGAGAGAATCAGCCCCAGCATTTT.

The chain is built from TRBV5-1 and TRBJ2-1, with D maybe TRBD2 (5 bases). Germline values: CDR1 SGHRS, CDR2 YFSETQ. The CDR3 covers 16 residues. V shed 1 base and J shed 7 bases, with 18 bases lying between them. CDR3 amino acids: CASSLIVSPGSNEQFF. CDR3 nucleotides: TGCGCCAGCAGCTTGATAGTATCGCCGGGGTCGAATGAGCAGTTCTTC.

The chain combines TRBV19 with TRBJ2-3; TRBD2 matches 8 bases. The CDR3 loop spans 16 amino acids. Trimming took 4 bases from V and 2 from J; bases not matched to a gene: 8. Germline-derived CDR1 and CDR2 are LNHDA and SQIVND (reference sequence). The CDR3 reads CASSSRGTRITDTQYF. CDR3 in DNA: TGTGCCAGTAGTAGCCGGGGGACTAGGATCACAGATACGCAGTATTTT.

For the CDR3, the DNA is TGTGCCAGTAGTATAGATGTGGGGAGGAATGAGCAGTTCTTC. Its protein product is CASSIDVGRNEQFF. The chain links TRBV19 to TRBJ2-1; TRBD2 is a possible D gene (6 bases). V was trimmed by 0 bases and J by 7 bases, leaving 10 bases between them. The CDR3 has 14 amino acids. CDR1 and CDR2 from the germline V gene are LNHDA and SQIVND (reference sequence).

The chain employs TRBV6-5 and TRBJ1-1, with 8 bases aligning to TRBD1. The V gene end was trimmed by 2 bases and the J gene end by 1 base; junction bases not matched to a gene: 3. From germline, CDR1 is MNHEY and CDR2 SVGAGI. The CDR3 spans 15 residues. DNA of the CDR3: TGTGCCAGCAGTTACATGACAGGGGAGAACACTGAAGCTTTCTTT. Its protein product is CASSYMTGENTEAFF.

In its sample, this clone was seen once. This chain uses TRBV5-1 with TRBJ1-2, with D uncertain. Germline V gene lookup returns CDR1 SGHRS and CDR2 YFSETQ. The ends were cut back, 0 bases at V and 3 bases at J, with 6 bases in the middle. The CDR3 runs to 13 residues. The CDR3 region has the DNA TGCGCCAGCAGCTTGGAGGGAGACTATGGCTACACCTTC. Its protein product is CASSLEGDYGYTF. Variable domain in full (rest from reference TRBV5-1 and TRBJ1-2): KAGVTQTPRYLIKTRGQQVTLSCSPISGHRSVSWYQQTPGQGLQFLFEYFSETQRNKGNFPGRFSGRQFSNSRSEMNVSTLELGDSALYLCASSLEGDYGYTFGSGTRLTVV.

The CDR3 region has the DNA TGTGCCAGCAGTTCAGGACAGGGGAGGAATGAAAAACTGTTTTTT. This sequence encodes CASSSGQGRNEKLFF. This chain joins TRBV6-6 and TRBJ1-4; 9 bases agree with TRBD1. The CDR3 loop spans 15 amino acids. The germline V gene has CDR1 MNHNY and CDR2 SVGAGI (reference sequence). V lost 4 bases and J lost 5; bases outside the gene matches: 5.

The chain recombines TRBV5-1 with TRBJ2-1, with 7 bases identical to TRBD1. CDR1 and CDR2 (germline): SGHRS, YFSETQ. The CDR3 loop spans 13 amino acids. After removal of 7 bases from V and 7 bases from J, the junction contained 8 bases not matched to a gene. The CDR3 sequence is CASRDSRWNEQFF. The CDR3 DNA is TGCGCCAGCCGGGACAGCCGATGGAATGAGCAGTTCTTC.

This chain joins TRBV25-1 and TRBJ1-3, with 8 bases identical to TRBD1. Germline CDR1 and CDR2: MGHDK and SYGVNS. The CDR3 is 13 amino acids. J was trimmed by 10 bases and V by 4 bases; bases with no gene match: 6. The CDR3 protein is CASSGPNRGTIYF. The DNA of the CDR3 is TGTGCCAGCAGTGGACCTAACAGGGGGACCATATATTTT.

The genes are TRBV10-3 and TRBJ1-1; 7 bases are a match to TRBD1. V lost 3 bases to trimming and J lost 1 base; unmatched junction nucleotides: 14. The length of the CDR3 is 18 residues. Germline CDR1 reads ENHRY; CDR2 reads SYGVKD. The CDR3 spells CAISDKRTGQEPNTEAFF. Here the CDR3 DNA reads TGTGCCATCAGTGATAAGAGGACAGGACAGGAACCGAACACTGAAGCTTTCTTT.

The gene calls are TRBV5-1 and TRBJ2-5, with D perhaps TRBD2 (6 bases). Deletions cut 2 bases from V and 4 bases from J, with 18 bases between. The germline V gene encodes CDR1 SGHRS and CDR2 YFSETQ. The CDR3 runs 16 residues. DNA of the CDR3: TGCGCCAGCAGCTTCTCCGGGAGAGGATCTAGAGAGACCCAGTACTTC. It encodes CASSFSGRGSRETQYF.

This rearrangement joins TRBV29-1 to TRBJ1-1, with D possibly being TRBD1 (6 bases). Trimming stripped 6 bases from V and 3 bases from J, with 17 bases between. The CDR3 has 14 residues. CDR1 is SQVTM and CDR2 is ANQGSEA in the germline V gene. This CDR3 reads CSVGGTGADTEAFF. Written as DNA, the CDR3 is TGCAGCGTCGGGGGGACGGGGGCTGACACTGAAGCTTTCTTT.

This clone is a singleton in its sample. The chain combines TRBV4-3 with TRBJ1-2, with no clear D. V was pared by 6 bases and J by 2 bases, with 19 bases between. Per germline, CDR1 LGHNA and CDR2 YSLEER. This CDR3 is built from 16 residues. CDR3 DNA: TGCGCCAGCAGTAAACTAGGCGGGGATTTAAACTATGGCTACACCTTC. Amino acids: CASSKLGGDLNYGYTF.

This clone occurred once. The V gene is TRBV13, the J gene TRBJ1-2; D unclear. CDR3 size: 15 residues. Trimming removed 7 bases at V and 7 bases at J, with 22 bases between. In germline, CDR1 is PRHDT, CDR2 FYEKMQ (reference sequence). The CDR3 nucleotides read TGTGCCAGCACGAGGTGGTCCAGTTTCGACGGTGGCTACACCTTC. This codes for CASTRWSSFDGGYTF. Together with reference TRBV13 and TRBJ1-2, the CDR3 gives the full variable domain: AAGVIQSPRHLIKEKRETATLKCYPIPRHDTVYWYQQGPGQDPQFLISFYEKMQSDKGSIPDRFSAQQFSDYHSELNMSSLELGDSALYFCASTRWSSFDGGYTFGSGTRLTVV.